This TCR beta chain was identified during a study of T-cell reconstitution after alpha-beta-depleted transplantation in children. Study conclusions and caveats: One year after transplant, T-cell counts and diversity came mostly from newly produced T cells. Surviving recipient cells, namely T cells and thymic progenitors, were the source of high day-60 TCRbeta diversity in some patients.

Turning to this clonotype: Its target is unknown.

The CDR3 has 13 residues. V was trimmed by 4 bases and J by 1 base, leaving 10 bases between them. Germline V gives CDR1 SQVTM, CDR2 ANQGSEA. The TCRbeta library incorporated unique molecular identifiers. MiXCR, run by TCRdb on the PCR reads, gives a single entry per CDR3 protein. Here the sample spans about 980,000 distinct CDR3 sequences, about 29% being singletons. The sequence came from a boy younger than two who had a stem cell transplant for SCID, so the T cells may come from the graft donor. Sequences were derived from PBMCs, mostly from graft donor cells, sampled 360 days after TCRalphabeta/CD19-depleted stem cell transplant. This chain links TRBV29-1 with TRBJ1-1; D is ambiguous. The CDR3 loop is CSVGETPNTEAFF. CDR3 sequence (DNA): TGCAGCGTTGGGGAGACCCCGAACACTGAAGCTTTCTTT.